The 8 T cell receptor beta chains below were found in one sample sequenced in a study of graft-versus-host responses after intestinal transplantation. The table came from immunoSEQ multiplex PCR; TCRdb's copy has only in-frame clones and leaves some out. The data show under 25,000 clones, about 89% seen once. The sequences come from PBMCs, collected approximately 230 days after intestinal transplant. The receptors were sampled from a human patient who received an intestinal transplant, so some T cells may come from the graft donor.

The J gene is TRBJ2-7, the V gene TRBV6-1; tentatively, D is TRBD1 or TRBD2 (5 bases each). There are 14 residues in the CDR3. The V end lost 5 bases, the J end lost 4 bases, and 15 bases lay between the germline ends. Germline V gene data show CDR1 as MNHNS and CDR2 as SASEGT. The CDR3 region has the DNA TGTGCCAGCAGTCCCCGGGACCCCGCTTACGAGCAGTACTTC. Translation gives CASSPRDPAYEQYF.

The rearrangement joins TRBV7-6 to TRBJ2-2, with D perhaps TRBD1 (5 bases). CDR1 and CDR2 from the germline V gene are SGHVS and FNYEAQ. V shed 2 bases and J shed 1 base, with 17 bases lying between them. The CDR3 covers 18 residues. This chain's CDR3 is CASSLWFRGGENTGELFF. The DNA for the CDR3 is TGTGCCAGCAGCTTATGGTTTAGGGGCGGAGAGAACACCGGGGAGCTGTTTTTT.

Comment on this clone: The junction and the germline gene differ at one end; a read error may be behind it. J is TRBJ2-7 and V is TRBV2; 12 bases match TRBD2. CDR3 length equals 15 residues. In germline, CDR1 is SNHLY, CDR2 FYNNEI. The CDR3 loop reads CASREGLAGTYEQYF. The CDR3 DNA reads as TGTGCCAGCAGGGAAGGACTAGCGGGGACCTACGAGCAGTACTTC. The full variable domain, with the rest looked up from reference TRBV2 and TRBJ2-7, is EPEVTQTPSHQVTQMGQEVILRCVPISNHLYFYWYRQILGQKVEFLVSFYNNEISEKSEIFDDQFSVERPDGSNFTLKIRSTKLEDSAMYFCASREGLAGTYEQYFGPGTRLTVT.

The rearrangement links TRBV7-9 to TRBJ2-7, with a weak D call TRBD2 (6 bases). There are 15 residues in the CDR3. Germline V lookup: CDR1 SEHNR, CDR2 FQNEAQ (reference sequence). The V and J ends lost 1 base and 3 bases respectively, with 13 bases between them. CDR3 residues: CASSLGLGGIYEQYF. In DNA form, the CDR3 reads TGTGCCAGCAGCTTAGGTCTCGGGGGAATCTACGAGCAGTACTTC.

The V call is TRBV4-2, the J call TRBJ2-7; tentative D call: TRBD2 (7 bases). CDR1 LGHNA and CDR2 YNFKEQ come from the germline V gene. CDR3 length: 15 residues. Between the trimmed V and J ends, which lost 6 bases and 7 bases, there was a span of 22 bases. The DNA of the CDR3 is TGTGCCAGCAGTCCCGAGGGGGGGGGCCTGAGGGAGCAGTACTTC. Translated: CASSPEGGGLREQYF.

This clone came up a few times. This chain uses TRBV6-5 with TRBJ2-1; D tentatively reads TRBD1 or TRBD2 (6 bases each). The germline CDR1 and CDR2 sequences are MNHEY and SVGAGI. Trimming took 2 bases from V and 3 from J, leaving 11 bases between them. This CDR3 is 15 amino acids long. CDR3 DNA sequence: TGTGCCAGCAGTTACGCCGGGGGCCTCTACAATGAGCAGTTCTTC. It encodes CASSYAGGLYNEQFF.

The genes are TRBV10-2 and TRBJ1-1; D unclear. Trimming removed 0 bases at V and 4 bases at J, with 6 bases between. This CDR3 has 13 amino acids. CDR1 is WSHSY, CDR2 SAAADI, per germline. The CDR3 sequence is CASSESRSTEAFF. Here the CDR3 DNA reads TGCGCCAGCAGTGAGTCGCGTAGCACTGAAGCTTTCTTT.

The V call is TRBV2, the J call TRBJ2-7; D may be TRBD1 or TRBD2 (5 bases each). Trimming left V 4 bases short and J 1 base short, with 17 bases between. The CDR3 runs to 16 residues. Germline assignment: CDR1 SNHLY and CDR2 FYNNEI. The CDR3 region is CASSAGGFYGSYEQYF. CDR3 coding DNA: TGTGCCAGCAGTGCTGGGGGATTCTACGGATCCTACGAGCAGTACTTC.